This TCR beta chain was captured in a study of blood T cell repertoires in COVID-19. The wider study: From the United States, Italy and Spain came samples of acute and convalescent COVID-19.

The protocol was immunoSEQ multiplex PCR, while the TCRdb copy is restricted to in-frame clones and leaves out a portion. This sample yields about 140,000 clones, of which about 86% are seen a single time; about 1.5% belongs to the top ten. This clone is a singleton in its sample. J was trimmed by 2 bases and V by 3 bases; bases with no gene match: 9. Per the germline V gene, CDR1 is KGHSH and CDR2 is LQKENI. This CDR3 is 16 amino acids long. The material sequenced was peripheral blood. The receptor was derived from a woman between 55 and 75 years old with acute or convalescent COVID-19. The V and J genes are TRBV18 and TRBJ2-7; 8 bases align to TRBD1. The CDR3 loop reads CASSPTQGQAAYEQYF. The CDR3 DNA reads as TGTGCCAGCTCACCCACTCAGGGACAGGCCGCCTACGAGCAGTACTTC.